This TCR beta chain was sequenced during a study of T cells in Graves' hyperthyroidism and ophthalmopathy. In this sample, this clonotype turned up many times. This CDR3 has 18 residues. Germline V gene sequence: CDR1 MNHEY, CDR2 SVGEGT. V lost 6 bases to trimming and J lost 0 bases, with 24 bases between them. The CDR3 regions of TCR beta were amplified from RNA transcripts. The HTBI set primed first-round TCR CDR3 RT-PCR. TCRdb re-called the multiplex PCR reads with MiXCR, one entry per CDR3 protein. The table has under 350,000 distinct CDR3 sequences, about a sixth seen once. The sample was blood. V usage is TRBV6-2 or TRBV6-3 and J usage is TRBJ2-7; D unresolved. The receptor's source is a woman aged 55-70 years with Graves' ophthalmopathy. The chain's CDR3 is CASRPHSRTAGPSYEQYF. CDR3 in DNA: TGTGCCAGCAGACCACACTCACGGACGGCCGGGCCCTCCTACGAGCAGTACTTC.